This TCR beta chain derives from a study of cytomegalovirus exposure and HLA in healthy donors. Between the trimmed V and J ends, which lost 8 bases and 0 bases, there was a span of 13 bases. The length of the CDR3 is 14 residues. Germline V lookup: CDR1 MNHEY, CDR2 SVGAGI. Study-wide results and limits: The authors confirmed in vitro that a few CMV-associated chains were specific for CMV antigens. A later analysis appeared to link common viral pathogens to several of the most significant clusters.

Worth noting for this clone: Its specificity is unknown.

Primers included in the PCR were 60 Vbeta and 13 Jbeta primers. Some clones are missing from TCRdb's copy, which holds only in-frame ones; the method was immunoSEQ multiplex PCR. The table includes some 180,000 clones, 65% to 85% detected once. V and J are TRBV6-5 and TRBJ2-5; weak D call: TRBD2 (6 bases). The sequence was collected from a girl aged 10-17 years in good health and CMV-seropositive. Sequencing input: PBMCs. The DNA of the CDR3 is TGTGCCAGCCAGGACTACATGTACCAAGAGACCCAGTACTTC. Its protein is CASQDYMYQETQYF.